This record concerns one T cell receptor (beta chain) sequence. Antigen: not known. The use of a sample-barcoded 5' primer and a J-beta primer mix characterized a second PCR of roughly 6 to 11 cycles. Template switching added a 12-random-nucleotide identifier to every cDNA molecule. CDR3-containing paired-end reads numbered at least 2.5 million in each sample. TCRdb reprocessed the 5' RACE reads with MiXCR, giving one entry per CDR3 protein. The sample lists fewer than 2 million distinct CDR3 sequences; about two fifths were seen once. V shed 10 bases and J 0 bases; nucleotides not matched to a gene: 21. Looked up from germline, CDR1 is MNHNS and CDR2 is SASEGT. The CDR3 covers 20 residues. This entry is derived from a study of blood T cells in healthy people across ages. Study-wide results and limits: Observed TCR beta diversity per million T cells went down as age went up. This fall followed a roughly linear course with age. TCR beta diversity correlated strongly with naive T cell percentage.

Specimen: blood. This sequence joins TRBV6-1 and TRBJ2-6; 7 bases are shared with TRBD1. This TCR derives from a human donor in good health. The CDR3 coding sequence is TGTGCCACACAAAACCCGACAGGGTGGAGAAGGATCTCTGGGGCCAACGTCCTGACTTTC. Encoded protein: CATQNPTGWRRISGANVLTF.